Listed below are T cell receptor beta chains from one sample, sequenced in a study of blood T cell repertoires in COVID-19. TCRdb keeps only in-frame clones here, not all; method: immunoSEQ multiplex PCR. The sample consists of 300,000 to 500,000 clones, 85% to 90% of them appearing once. Sequenced sample: PBMCs or T cells enriched from blood (not recorded which). These receptors were collected from a woman aged 30 to 39 with acute COVID-19. CDR3s include the opening cysteine and the closing phenylalanine or tryptophan.

V gene: TRBV11-2
J gene: TRBJ1-1
CDR3 length: 13
CDR3 protein: CASSVGTVTEAFF

V gene: TRBV15
J gene: TRBJ1-5
CDR3 length: 16
CDR3 protein: CATSNRDRGSNQPQHF

V gene: TRBV4-1
J gene: TRBJ1-5
CDR3 length: 17
CDR3 protein: CASSQEVRGGLNQPQHF

V gene: TRBV5-1
J gene: TRBJ2-7
CDR3 length: 14
CDR3 protein: CASSLTGASYEQYF

V gene: TRBV5-1
J gene: TRBJ2-3
CDR3 length: 17
CDR3 protein: CASSLAKMRTGGDTQYF

V gene: TRBV2
J gene: TRBJ2-7
CDR3 length: 16
CDR3 protein: CASTRAVRRDSYEQYF

V gene: TRBV7-2
J gene: TRBJ1-6
CDR3 length: 15
CDR3 protein: CASSLRESYNSPLHF

V gene: TRBV6-2/TRBV6-3
J gene: TRBJ1-5
CDR3 length: 13
CDR3 protein: CASSRQFREPQHF

V gene: TRBV19
J gene: TRBJ1-1
CDR3 length: 14
CDR3 protein: CASSARAGNTEAFF

V gene: TRBV18
J gene: TRBJ1-3
CDR3 length: 15
CDR3 protein: CASSSLSGAGNTIYF

V gene: TRBV7-3
J gene: TRBJ1-6
CDR3 length: 14
CDR3 protein: CASSLGQVNSPLHF

V gene: TRBV7-3
J gene: TRBJ2-2
CDR3 length: 17
CDR3 protein: CASSLTLAGVYTGELFF

V gene: TRBV5-5
J gene: TRBJ1-4
CDR3 length: 17
CDR3 protein: CASSPSNTQIYYEKLFF

V gene: TRBV4-2
J gene: TRBJ1-3
CDR3 length: 15
CDR3 protein: CASSQSRDRADTIYF

V gene: TRBV24-1
J gene: TRBJ2-1
CDR3 length: 18
CDR3 protein: CATSDSDLTVSSYNEQFF

V gene: TRBV23-1
J gene: TRBJ1-3
CDR3 length: 18
CDR3 protein: CASTQIKVTGLSGNTIYF

V gene: TRBV6-1
J gene: TRBJ1-5
CDR3 length: 16
CDR3 protein: CASSVRGAGSNQPQHF